The 20 T cell receptor beta chains in this list originate from one sample, sequenced in a study of T cell responses to AZD1222 COVID-19 vaccine. Repertoires were generated with immunoSEQ multiplex PCR, while TCRdb's copy carries only in-frame clones and drops some. This table has over 85,000 clones, roughly four fifths appearing once. The sequencing here drew on peripheral blood, taken on day 0 of AZD1222 vaccination. The receptors here all came from an adult in good health.

The gene calls are TRBV5-1 and TRBJ1-1; D gene uncertain. This CDR3 region has 14 residues. V was clipped by 0 bases and J by 1 base, with 7 bases between them. Germline CDR1 is SGHRS and CDR2 is YFSETQ. CDR3 loop: CASSLGPANTEAFF. The DNA of the CDR3 is TGCGCCAGCAGCTTGGGTCCAGCGAACACTGAAGCTTTCTTT.

The genes are TRBV5-8 and TRBJ2-7; D is perhaps TRBD2 (5 bases). CDR3 length equals 15 residues. Germline CDR1 is SGHTS and CDR2 is YDEGEE. V lost 0 bases to trimming and J lost 0 bases, with 10 bases between them. In DNA form, the CDR3 reads TGTGCCAGCAGCTTGGAAGGAGGAGGCTCCTACGAGCAGTACTTC. This translates into CASSLEGGGSYEQYF.

The genes are TRBV7-2 and TRBJ1-1, with a possible D match to TRBD1 (5 bases). CDR1 is SGHTA, CDR2 FQGNSA, per germline. This CDR3 has 14 amino acids. V lost 1 base and J lost 5, with 11 bases in between. CDR3 amino acids: CASSLDRRGTEAFF. The DNA of the CDR3 is TGTGCCAGCAGCTTAGACAGGCGAGGGACTGAAGCTTTCTTT.

This chain links TRBV20-1 with TRBJ1-6; D unresolved. The CDR3 contains 14 residues. The V gene lost 3 bases and the J gene lost 9 bases, with 15 bases spanning the gap. Germline V gene data show CDR1 as DFQATT and CDR2 as SNEGSKA (reference sequence). The CDR3 loop is CSASSRGWGSPLHF. For the CDR3, the DNA is TGCAGTGCTAGTTCCCGGGGATGGGGTTCACCCCTCCACTTT.

This clone was picked up one time. The genes are TRBV5-5 and TRBJ2-6, with D perhaps TRBD1 (7 bases). Trimming removed 1 base at V and 2 bases at J, with 10 bases between. CDR1 is SGHKS and CDR2 is YYEKEE in the germline V gene (reference sequence). The length of the CDR3 is 16 residues. The DNA of the CDR3 is TGTGCCAGCAGCTTGTCAGGGGGGACTGGGGCCAACGTCCTGACTTTC. Translation: CASSLSGGTGANVLTF.

This chain links TRBV2 with TRBJ1-2; tentative D call: TRBD1 (5 bases). The CDR3 sequence is 13 residues long. Germline lookup yields CDR1 SNHLY and CDR2 FYNNEI. V gave up 5 bases and J gave up 6 bases, with 13 bases separating them. As DNA, the CDR3 is TGTGCCAGCAGTCGGGGCAGGTCTGATGGCTACACCTTC. Translation gives CASSRGRSDGYTF.

This clone has more than one count but fewer than ten. The chain links TRBV7-2 to TRBJ1-2, with 7 bases that match TRBD1. Losses at the gene ends were 5 bases for V and 3 bases for J; bases not matched to a gene: 3. The CDR3 covers 13 residues. Germline-derived CDR1 and CDR2 are SGHTA and FQGNSA. This CDR3 is CASSRQGHYGYTF. CDR3 DNA sequence: TGTGCCAGCAGCAGACAGGGTCACTATGGCTACACCTTC.

V gene TRBV2 combines with J gene TRBJ2-7; D gene unclear. The CDR3 spans 12 residues. Trimming shortened V by 4 bases and J by 6 bases, and 10 bases separated the two germline ends. The V gene's germline CDR1 is SNHLY and CDR2 FYNNEI. The CDR3 loop reads CASSVHPTEQYF. The CDR3 DNA follows: TGTGCCAGCAGTGTCCACCCCACCGAGCAGTACTTC.

The chain combines TRBV5-4 with TRBJ2-3; D is possibly TRBD1 or TRBD2 (6 bases each). CDR3 length: 14 amino acids. Germline V gene lookup returns CDR1 SGHNT and CDR2 YYREEE (reference sequence). Trimming shortened V by 2 bases and J by 6 bases, and 13 bases separated the two germline ends. CDR3 region: CASSLPGAGDTQYF. The CDR3 nucleotides are TGTGCCAGCAGCTTACCGGGGGCGGGGGATACGCAGTATTTT.

This clone was detected once. The rearrangement uses TRBV5-5 and TRBJ1-3, with D perhaps TRBD1 (6 bases). This CDR3 has 16 residues. Trimming pared 0 bases from V and 4 bases from J, leaving 14 bases between. Germline CDR1 is SGHKS and CDR2 is YYEKEE (reference sequence). The CDR3 here is CASSLDLPGAGNTIYF. The CDR3 DNA reads TGTGCCAGCAGCTTGGATCTGCCGGGGGCAGGAAACACCATATATTTT.

This clone was observed once. This sequence joins TRBV19 and TRBJ1-2; D is possibly TRBD1 (6 bases). Germline V lookup: CDR1 LNHDA, CDR2 SQIVND (reference sequence). With 5 bases removed from V and 5 bases from J, the gap between germline ends came to 18 bases. The CDR3 consists of 15 residues. The CDR3 sequence is CASSRRDTSRYGYTF. Here the CDR3 DNA reads TGTGCCAGTAGTCGCAGGGACACCAGTAGGTATGGCTACACCTTC. The entire variable domain, with the rest obtained from reference TRBV19 and TRBJ1-2, is as follows: DGGITQSPKYLFRKEGQNVTLSCEQNLNHDAMYWYRQDPGQGLRLIYYSQIVNDFQKGDIAEGYSVSREKKESFPLTVTSAQKNPTAFYLCASSRRDTSRYGYTFGSGTRLTVV.

The V gene is TRBV7-2, the J gene TRBJ2-2; 8 bases are shared with TRBD1. CDR3 length: 15 residues. V dropped 5 bases and J dropped 4; count of bases not matched to a gene: 6. From germline, CDR1 is SGHTA and CDR2 FQGNSA. CDR3 in DNA: TGTGCCAGCAGCAGCCAGGGGGCGGGCACCGGGGAGCTGTTTTTT. Encoded protein: CASSSQGAGTGELFF. The full variable domain, in which reference TRBV7-2 and TRBJ2-2 provide the parts outside the CDR3, is GAGVSQSPSNKVTEKGKDVELRCDPISGHTALYWYRQSLGQGLEFLIYFQGNSAPDKSGLPSDRFSAERTGGSVSTLTIQRTQQEDSAVYLCASSSQGAGTGELFFGEGSRLTVL.

V and J are TRBV24-1 and TRBJ2-5, with D possibly called TRBD1 or TRBD2 (6 bases each). Germline V lookup: CDR1 KGHDR, CDR2 SFDVKD. This CDR3 region has 16 residues. V lost 3 bases to trimming and J lost 4 bases, with 17 bases between them. CDR3 in DNA: TGTGCCACCAGTGATGGGGGCCCGGGAGTGGGAGAGACCCAGTACTTC. Protein sequence: CATSDGGPGVGETQYF.

The chain couples TRBV7-9 to TRBJ2-3; weak D call: TRBD2 (7 bases). The germline V gene has CDR1 SEHNR and CDR2 FQNEAQ (reference sequence). V was clipped by 5 bases and J by 3 bases, with 15 bases between them. The CDR3 length is 15 residues. In DNA form, the CDR3 reads TGTGCCAGCAGCAGCCCGGGGGGCGCAACAGATACGCAGTATTTT. Protein: CASSSPGGATDTQYF.

The chain combines TRBV19 with TRBJ1-5; weak D call: TRBD1 (5 bases). CDR1 is LNHDA, CDR2 SQIVND, per germline (reference sequence). Trimming took 6 bases from V and 0 from J, leaving 15 bases between them. The CDR3 has 16 amino acids. The CDR3 DNA reads as TGTGCCAGTAGAGGTGGACAAGCATATAGCAATCAGCCCCAGCATTTT. This translates into CASRGGQAYSNQPQHF.

This clone was recorded once. V is TRBV6-6 and J is TRBJ2-5; maybe TRBD2 (7 bases). From germline, CDR1 is MNHNY and CDR2 SVGAGI (reference sequence). CDR3 length: 16 amino acids. V was trimmed by 6 bases and J by 2 bases, leaving 19 bases between them. The CDR3 DNA follows: TGTGCCAGCAGGGAGGAGGGGGGGGCCCGGCAAGAGACCCAGTACTTC. Translated: CASREEGGARQETQYF.

This CDR3 reads CASSYQGYGYTF. The CDR3 DNA sequence: TGTGCCAGCAGTTACCAGGGTTACGGCTACACCTTC. This chain joins TRBV6-2 or TRBV6-3 and TRBJ1-2; D might be TRBD1 (5 bases). Looked up from germline, CDR1 is MNHEY and CDR2 is SVGEGT. The CDR3 is 12 residues long. Trimming removed 2 bases at V and 8 bases at J, with 9 bases between.

CDR3 DNA: TGTGCCTTTCTTTCCGGGCCCCCCACAGATACGCAGTATTTT. Encoded protein: CAFLSGPPTDTQYF. The chain employs TRBV27 and TRBJ2-3; D is unclear. The length of the CDR3 is 14 residues. Germline-derived CDR1 and CDR2 are MNHEY and SMNVEV (reference sequence). Trimming stripped 11 bases from V and 2 bases from J, with 17 bases between.

V usage is TRBV6-1 and J usage is TRBJ2-7; the D is unclear. The CDR3 is made up of 10 amino acids. In germline, CDR1 is MNHNS, CDR2 SASEGT. The V end was cut by 3 bases, the J end by 5 bases, with 2 bases between. The CDR3 reads CASSDNEQYF. Here the CDR3 DNA reads TGTGCCAGCAGTGACAACGAGCAGTACTTC.

This clone appeared once. The chain has TRBV24-1 and TRBJ2-3; the match to TRBD2 covers 7 bases. Trimming took 3 bases from V and 2 from J; bases not matched to a gene: 10. The CDR3 runs to 17 residues. Germline V gene sequence: CDR1 KGHDR, CDR2 SFDVKD. CDR3 nucleotides: TGTGCCACCAGTGATCGTAGGACTAGTCAGTCCACAGATACGCAGTATTTT. Protein product: CATSDRRTSQSTDTQYF.